This TCR beta chain was captured in a study of blood T cells in healthy people across ages (dated by TCRdb to the mid-2010s). Study-level background: In model experiments, roughly one uniquely barcoded TCR beta cDNA molecule per two T cells was captured by template switching. The study analyzed two additional independent replicas of 1 million unique cDNA reads from the same blood draw for two donors, one aged 18 to 29 and one aged 80 or older. The study measured age-related changes in TCR beta repertoire diversity using deep sequencing normalized with unique cDNA molecular identifiers. The donors were split into four age groups: young (average approximately 16 years), middle-aged (roughly 39), aged (more than 60) and long-lived (approximately 89). To avoid experimental bias, donors of different ages were spread randomly across the sequencing lanes.

This clonotype occurred many times. Its antigen remains unidentified. No base quality values were provided; no much bigger clone lies one nucleotide off. Receptor amplification or capture employed 5' RACE. Sequencing was carried out with an Illumina HiSeq 2500. The second PCR ran for about 7 to 11 cycles and used a J-beta primer mix along with a sample-barcoded 5' primer. Each TCR beta cDNA molecule received a unique molecular identifier from a template-switch 5' adaptor carrying 12 random nucleotides. Each sample yielded at least 2.5 million CDR3-containing paired-end reads. First-strand cDNA synthesis was performed from all RNA using the Mint cDNA synthesis kit, with priming by a TRBC-specific oligonucleotide. After uracil-DNA glycosylase treatment, a first 18-cycle PCR used universal primers M1SS and BC2_uni_R on all cDNA. Regarding the original processing steps: Normalization of each sample was performed by random selection of 1 million high-quality reads, each carrying a distinct molecular identifier. Reads sharing molecular identifiers were discarded rather than binned into consensus sequences. MiTCR, with a Q25 quality threshold and the strictest error-elimination algorithm, was used for CDR3 identification, clonotype clustering and error correction. A nonparametric unseen species model with Euler transformation was used to estimate lower-bound total TCR beta diversity. TCRdb cleaned the public reads at Q25 with fastp, built clones with MiXCR and kept in-frame beta chains. For every CDR3 protein sequence, its rows merge into one entry that carries the most common genes and DNA. Clone size and V and J calls follow TCRdb, not the original study. This sample comprises 630,000 or so distinct CDR3 sequences, roughly 32% of them detected only once. The ten largest clones take up 15% to 19% of the sample.

General study outcomes and caveats: The percentage of naive T cells measured by flow cytometry correlated strongly with observed TCR beta diversity. Estimates of total diversity based on one million sequenced T cells were considered lower bounds and underestimates. Observed TCR beta diversity per million T cells fell roughly linearly with age, and a significant reduction was already apparent by age roughly 40. Bulk unsorted PBMC profiling prevented conclusive comparison of naive and antigen-experienced compartments. Donor CMV infection status was unknown, potentially confounding age-related changes in expanded clonotypes. Compared with the aged group, the long-lived group had more naive CD4+ T cells, fewer expanded clones and increased TCR diversity, suggesting age selection.

The roughly 37 donors, aged about 6 to 95 years, were systemically healthy Caucasian individuals from Russia. About 10 milliliters of peripheral blood were drawn from each donor into EDTA-treated Vacutainer tubes. Ficoll-Paque density-gradient centrifugation was used to isolate PBMCs, with at least 6 million obtained per sample. Total RNA, at least 6 micrograms per sample, was extracted from PBMCs with Trizol reagent. The percentages of naive CD45RAhigh/CD27high T cells were determined by flow cytometry on a PBMC aliquot from every donor. From its cysteine to its phenylalanine, the CDR3 spans 15 amino acids. The DNA shown is the 45-base CDR3, in frame from base 1. Germline trimming: 6 bases from V, 3 bases from J; junction bases outside gene matches: 10.

The chain joins TRBV12-3 or TRBV12-4 to TRBJ1-2; a stretch of 7 junction bases matches TRBD1. The sequence was collected from a woman of 80 years or more in good health. Donor details come from another sample of the same person, matched by shared clones. Input material: blood. The sequenced DNA is TGTGCCAGCAGCTCTAGCGACAGGGTCGACTATGGCTACACCTTC. Its protein is CASSSSDRVDYGYTF.